This passage covers 24 T cell receptor beta chains from one sample sequenced in a study of identical twins (dated by TCRdb to between 2015 and 2016). Library construction relied on 5' RACE. For sequencing, an Illumina HiSeq 2000 was employed. TCRdb trimmed public reads at Q25 via fastp, called clones via MiXCR and kept in-frame beta chains. Each entry is one CDR3 protein sequence, shown with its most common DNA and genes. This sample holds some 1,700,000 distinct CDR3 sequences; around 33% were observed only once. Of the sample, about 0.3% is held by the ten largest clones. Sequences were obtained from cord blood. The receptors originated from a newborn girl in good health.

The chain joins TRBV10-3 to TRBJ1-2; D is undetermined. V was cut by 0 bases and J by 3 bases, with 20 bases left in between. The germline gives CDR1 ENHRY, CDR2 SYGVKD. This CDR3 has 18 residues. This chain's CDR3 is CAISESWARLMRDYGYTF. The CDR3 nucleotides are TGTGCCATCAGTGAGTCCTGGGCGCGACTCATGAGGGACTATGGCTACACCTTC.

This clonotype has more than one count but fewer than ten. The CDR3 reads CASSKKGAGVLSYEQYF. DNA for the CDR3: TGTGCCAGCAGCAAGAAGGGAGCGGGGGTCCTCTCCTACGAGCAGTACTTC. This chain joins TRBV6-2 or TRBV6-3 and TRBJ2-7; 8 bases are a match to TRBD2. The CDR3 totals 17 residues. V lost 6 bases, J lost 0 bases, and 13 bases stayed unmatched. Germline loops: CDR1 MNHEY, CDR2 SVGEGT.

This sequence joins TRBV7-2 and TRBJ2-1, with 14 positions matching TRBD2. The length of the CDR3 is 18 residues. Trimming cost V 5 bases and J 4 bases; bases outside gene matches: 10. Germline V gives CDR1 SGHTA, CDR2 FQGNSA. The CDR3 sequence is CASSTGTSGGPSYNEQFF. CDR3 in DNA: TGTGCCAGCAGCACCGGGACTAGCGGGGGCCCTAGTTACAATGAGCAGTTCTTC.

In regard to this clonotype: One end of the junction does not line up with germline, which may come from a read error. This chain uses TRBV7-7 with TRBJ2-2; TRBD1 matches 9 bases. The CDR3 is 15 residues long. Germline V lookup: CDR1 SSHAT, CDR2 FNYEAQ (reference sequence). In DNA, the CDR3 is TGTGCTAGCAGCTTAGGGACAGGGTTCACCGGGGAGCTGTTTTTT. It codes for CASSLGTGFTGELFF.

V gene TRBV27 combines with J gene TRBJ2-1, with 14 bases lining up with TRBD2. Per germline, CDR1 MNHEY and CDR2 SMNVEV (reference sequence). The CDR3 spans 16 residues. V was pared by 4 bases and J by 8 bases, with 7 bases of the junction left unmatched. The CDR3 region has the DNA TGTGCCAGCAGTTCCGAGACTAGCGGGAGGGGATATGAGCAGTTCTTC. It yields the protein CASSSETSGRGYEQFF.

The chain combines TRBV29-1 with TRBJ1-2; the D gene is possibly TRBD1 (6 bases). CDR1 is SQVTM, CDR2 ANQGSEA, per germline. The CDR3 has 15 residues. The V end lost 0 bases, the J end lost 4 bases, and 15 bases lay between the germline ends. The CDR3 nucleotides read TGCAGCGTTGAAGAGGGCGGCAGGGGCCGCTATGGCTACACCTTC. It codes for CSVEEGGRGRYGYTF.

This clonotype was counted a few times. V usage is TRBV28 and J usage is TRBJ2-1; the match to TRBD2 covers 9 bases. This CDR3 comprises 16 residues. Unmatched junction bases numbered 15, after V lost 7 bases and J lost 8 bases. Germline V gene lookup returns CDR1 MDHEN and CDR2 SYDVKM. The DNA for the CDR3 is TGTGCCAGCAACCCCCTTAGCGGGAGTGTGGGGGATGAGCAGTTCTTC. Residues: CASNPLSGSVGDEQFF.

This clonotype has a handful of counts. This rearrangement joins TRBV5-1 to TRBJ2-3, with D possibly being TRBD2 (7 bases). V was shortened by 2 bases and J by 5 bases, with 15 bases between the two germline ends. The CDR3 is 15 amino acids. From germline, CDR1 is SGHRS and CDR2 YFSETQ. The CDR3 nucleotides are TGCGCCAGCAGCTTTTCTGGGGGGGCCAGAGATACGCAGTATTTT. It encodes CASSFSGGARDTQYF.

There are a few counts of this clonotype. J is TRBJ1-6 and V is TRBV11-2; D ambiguous. The CDR3 covers 14 residues. V was cut by 5 bases and J by 8 bases, with 13 bases left in between. From germline, CDR1 is SGHAT and CDR2 FQNNGV. CDR3 coding DNA: TGTGCCAGCAGCCCGGCCGGCCCTTATTCACCCCTCCACTTT. Protein: CASSPAGPYSPLHF.

This clonotype was counted only a few times. V and J are TRBV29-1 and TRBJ2-1, with 7 bases that match TRBD2. V lost 7 bases, J lost 5 bases, and 8 bases stayed unmatched. Germline V lookup: CDR1 SQVTM, CDR2 ANQGSEA. The CDR3 is made up of 13 amino acids. The DNA for the CDR3 is TGCAGCGACGCCGGACTAGTCCACAATGAGCAGTTCTTC. Translation gives CSDAGLVHNEQFF.

V usage is TRBV7-2 and J usage is TRBJ2-1; TRBD2 might be the D (6 bases). Germline V gene data show CDR1 as SGHTA and CDR2 as FQGNSA. Trimming cost V 5 bases and J 5 bases, with 16 bases left between them. There are 15 residues in the CDR3. CDR3 bases: TGTGCCAGCAGCAGCGGGCGGGGAGTTGACAATGAGCAGTTCTTC. This gives the protein CASSSGRGVDNEQFF.

The chain couples TRBV11-2 to TRBJ2-5, with D hard to call. The J call could be wrong; TRBJ2-7 is a better fit for the DNA end. In germline, CDR1 is SGHAT, CDR2 FQNNGV. The CDR3 runs 12 residues. The CDR3 loop is CASSPASVEQYF. CDR3 in DNA: TGTGCCAGCAGCCCTGCGAGCGTCGAGCAGTACTTC.

The chain links TRBV6-7 to TRBJ1-1, with 8 nucleotides matching TRBD1. TRBV6-7 qualifies as an ORF whose function is uncertain. This CDR3 has 15 residues. Trimming took 5 bases from V and 8 from J; bases not matched to a gene: 13. DNA for the CDR3: TGTGCCAGCAGTACCCGGACAGGGAAGCGGGAGGAAGCTTTCTTT. It encodes CASSTRTGKREEAFF.

The chain couples TRBV7-9 to TRBJ2-2, with 7 bases aligning to TRBD1. V lost 2 bases and J lost 1; bases outside the gene matches: 7. Germline CDR1 is SEHNR and CDR2 is FQNEAQ (reference sequence). This CDR3 is 17 amino acids long. CDR3 protein: CASSLFGRTGNTGELFF. The CDR3, as DNA: TGTGCCAGCAGCTTATTTGGAAGGACAGGGAACACCGGGGAGCTGTTTTTT. The entire variable domain, with the rest obtained from reference TRBV7-9 and TRBJ2-2, is as follows: DTGVSQNPRHKITKRGQNVTFRCDPISEHNRLYWYRQTLGQGPEFLTYFQNEAQLEKSRLLSDRFSAERPKGSFSTLEIQRTEQGDSAMYLCASSLFGRTGNTGELFFGEGSRLTVL.

This clonotype showed up just a few times. The V gene is TRBV6-1, the J gene TRBJ1-2; 8 positions match TRBD1. This CDR3 has 17 amino acids. Germline V gene data show CDR1 as MNHNS and CDR2 as SASEGT. Trimming removed 6 bases from V and 2 bases from J; junction bases left unmatched: 14. The CDR3 loop reads CASSRRPGQVSNYGYTF. Here the CDR3 DNA reads TGTGCCAGCAGCCGCCGCCCGGGACAGGTTTCCAACTATGGCTACACCTTC.

As concerns this clonotype: A much bigger clone sits one base away, suggesting this may be a read error. The V call is TRBV6-2 or TRBV6-3, the J call TRBJ2-5, with D unclear. Per the germline V gene, CDR1 is MNHEY and CDR2 is SVGEGT. The CDR3 totals 12 residues. The V end was cut by 2 bases, the J end by 11 bases, with 12 bases between. CDR3 region: CASSYPLNEQYF. In nucleotides, the CDR3 is TGTGCCAGCAGTTACCCCCTCAATGAGCAGTACTTC.

The rearrangement uses TRBV7-9 and TRBJ2-7; D ambiguous. The CDR3 length is 16 residues. Trimming took off 1 base at V and 0 bases at J, with 13 bases between the two ends. From germline, CDR1 is SEHNR and CDR2 FQNEAQ (reference sequence). CDR3 in amino acids: CASSLDVSLSSYEQYF. The CDR3 DNA sequence: TGTGCCAGCAGCTTAGATGTCAGCCTCTCCTCCTACGAGCAGTACTTC.

The chain joins TRBV6-5 to TRBJ2-7; TRBD2 aligns across 8 bases. This CDR3 comprises 16 residues. CDR1 is MNHEY and CDR2 is SVGAGI in the germline V gene. Losses at the gene ends were 6 bases for V and 0 bases for J; bases not matched to a gene: 10. The DNA of the CDR3 is TGTGCCAGCAGCCCAGCGGGAGTTTCCAGCTCCTACGAGCAGTACTTC. The encoded protein is CASSPAGVSSSYEQYF.

A remark on this clonotype: One end of the junction varies from germline; a read error may be responsible. The chain joins TRBV7-8 to TRBJ1-1; D gene ambiguous. The CDR3 loop spans 13 amino acids. The germline V gene has CDR1 SGHVS and CDR2 FQNEAQ. The CDR3 nucleotides are TGTGCCAGCAGCTTAATTGGGAACACTGCAGCTTTCTTT. Amino acids: CASSLIGNTAAFF. Looking up the rest from reference TRBV7-8 and TRBJ1-1 gives the full variable domain: GAGVSQSPRYKVAKRGQDVALRCDPISGHVSLFWYQQALGQGPEFLTYFQNEAQLDKSGLPSDRFFAERPEGSVSTLKIQRTQQEDSAVYLCASSLIGNTAAFFGQGTRLTVV.

The CDR3 protein is CSARDFTGSNQPQHF. DNA of the CDR3: TGCAGTGCTAGAGACTTCACAGGTAGCAATCAGCCCCAGCATTTT. The chain links TRBV20-1 to TRBJ1-5, with TRBD1 as a possible D gene (5 bases). Germline V CDR1 and CDR2: DFQATT, SNEGSKA (reference sequence). V was cut by 0 bases and J by 0 bases, with 9 bases left in between. The CDR3 is made up of 15 amino acids.

A few counts support this clonotype. The chain joins TRBV5-6 to TRBJ2-5; 7 bases fit TRBD2. Trimming removed 4 bases from V and 5 bases from J; junction bases left unmatched: 5. The CDR3 has 13 residues. Germline values: CDR1 SGHDT, CDR2 YYEEEE. CDR3 loop: CASSRTRHETQYF. CDR3 nucleotide sequence: TGTGCCAGCAGCCGGACTAGGCATGAGACCCAGTACTTC.

V gene TRBV6-2 or TRBV6-3 combines with J gene TRBJ2-7; 7 bases map to TRBD2. V shed 2 bases, J shed 3 bases, and the junction held 10 bases outside the gene matches. The CDR3 loop spans 16 amino acids. Germline V lookup: CDR1 MNHEY, CDR2 SVGEGT. The CDR3 here is CASSYPATSPGYEQYF. For the CDR3, the DNA is TGTGCCAGCAGTTACCCAGCGACTAGCCCCGGCTACGAGCAGTACTTC.

The chain combines TRBV7-2 with TRBJ2-1; no firm D call. Germline V gene data show CDR1 as SGHTA and CDR2 as FQGNSA. V dropped 1 base and J dropped 2 bases, with 6 bases sitting between them. This CDR3 has 14 amino acids. In DNA form, the CDR3 reads TGTGCCAGCAGCTTAGGGTACGCCTACAATGAGCAGTTCTTC. Translating gives CASSLGYAYNEQFF.

This clonotype was recorded a few times. The CDR3 loop is CSARAPNVANYGYTF. CDR3 in DNA: TGCAGTGCTAGGGCCCCTAACGTGGCTAACTATGGCTACACCTTC. The rearrangement links TRBV20-1 to TRBJ1-2; D is unclear. CDR3 length equals 15 residues. Germline V lookup: CDR1 DFQATT, CDR2 SNEGSKA (reference sequence). The V end lost 3 bases, the J end lost 0 bases, and 14 bases lay between the germline ends.